The next 6 T cell receptor beta chains were all read from a single sample in a study of metastatic and nonmetastatic thyroid tumors. Not a single patient had been given any form of treatment at any point before undergoing thyroid surgery. TCRdb re-called the PCR reads with MiXCR. The sample lists 20,000 to 25,000 clones, about 20% occurring once. Sequencing used blood. All receptors derive from a female donor with papillary thyroid cancer or a benign thyroid nodule (not recorded which). Some clones in this sample may be carry-over from other donors' samples.

Within the sample, this clone is medium-sized (0.01 to 0.1%). J is TRBJ2-7 and V is TRBV6-1, with D perhaps matching TRBD1 (5 bases). The CDR3 sequence is 13 residues long. The germline V gene has CDR1 MNHNS and CDR2 SASEGT. Trimming left V 7 bases short and J 5 bases short, with 15 bases between. The CDR3 nucleotides read TGTGCCAGCACCCGAATTGTAGGGGACGAGCAGTACTTC. Protein product: CASTRIVGDEQYF.

This clone has ten or more counts. The gene calls are TRBV5-1 and TRBJ2-1; 9 bases are shared with TRBD2. CDR1 SGHRS and CDR2 YFSETQ come from the germline V gene. V dropped 3 bases and J dropped 6; count of bases not matched to a gene: 7. This CDR3 is 15 amino acids long. CDR3 sequence reads: CASSSDPLAGNEQFF. CDR3 nucleotides: TGCGCCAGCAGCTCGGATCCACTAGCGGGCAATGAGCAGTTCTTC.

The chain couples TRBV2 to TRBJ2-5, with D maybe TRBD1 (5 bases). CDR1 SNHLY and CDR2 FYNNEI come from the germline V gene. Trimming stripped 4 bases from V and 3 bases from J, with 12 bases between. The CDR3 is made up of 14 amino acids. The CDR3 DNA is TGTGCCAGCAGTGCGACAGTTGGAGAAGAGACCCAGTACTTC. As protein: CASSATVGEETQYF.

The table lists this clone with many counts. The junction shows a germline mismatch at one end, possibly a read error. CDR3 bases: TGTGCCAGCTGCCCGACTTCCCAAGGGACCCAGTACTTC. Translated: CASCPTSQGTQYF. V gene TRBV6-1 combines with J gene TRBJ2-5; D call uncertain. The CDR3 covers 13 residues. Germline CDR1 is MNHNS and CDR2 is SASEGT.

This clone was recorded at least ten times. The chain couples TRBV18 to TRBJ2-7, with 13 nucleotides matching TRBD2. The CDR3 is 17 amino acids. Trimming at V came to 5 bases and at J to 2 bases, leaving 9 bases not matched to a gene. Germline V lookup: CDR1 KGHSH, CDR2 LQKENI. This chain's CDR3 is CASSFGTSGILTYEQYF. As DNA, the CDR3 is TGTGCCAGCTCATTCGGGACTAGCGGGATCTTAACCTACGAGCAGTACTTC.

At least ten counts were recorded for this clone. Other DNA sequences in this specimen translate into the identical CDR3. V usage is TRBV19 and J usage is TRBJ2-1, with D perhaps assigned TRBD1 or TRBD2 (5 bases each). Trimming took off 3 bases at V and 7 bases at J, with 16 bases between the two ends. Looked up from germline, CDR1 is LNHDA and CDR2 is SQIVND (reference sequence). The CDR3 spans 15 residues. The CDR3 DNA reads TGTGCCAGTAGTATTGGTATTCTAGAGGGGAATGAGCAGTTCTTC. It yields the protein CASSIGILEGNEQFF.